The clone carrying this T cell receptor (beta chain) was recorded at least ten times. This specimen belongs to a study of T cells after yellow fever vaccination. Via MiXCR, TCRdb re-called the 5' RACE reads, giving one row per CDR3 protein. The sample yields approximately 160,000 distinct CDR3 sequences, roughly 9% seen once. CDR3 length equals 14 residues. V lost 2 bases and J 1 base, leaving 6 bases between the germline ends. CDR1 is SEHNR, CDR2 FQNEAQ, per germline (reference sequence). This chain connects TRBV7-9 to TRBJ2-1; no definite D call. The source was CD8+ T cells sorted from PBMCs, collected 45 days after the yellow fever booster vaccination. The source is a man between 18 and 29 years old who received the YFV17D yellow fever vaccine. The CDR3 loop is CASSLTESYNEQFF. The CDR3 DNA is TGTGCCAGCAGCTTAACTGAGTCCTACAATGAGCAGTTCTTC.